This T cell receptor (beta chain) was captured in a study of blood T cell repertoires in COVID-19. The CDR3 sequence is 14 residues long. J lost 1 base, V lost 6 bases, and 4 bases had no gene match. In germline, CDR1 is KGHSH, CDR2 LQKENI. The table came from immunoSEQ multiplex PCR; TCRdb's copy has only in-frame clones and leaves some out. The repertoire holds approximately 210,000 clones, with around four fifths as singletons. V usage is TRBV18 and J usage is TRBJ1-2; 8 bases are shared with TRBD1. The sequence was obtained from a woman aged 70-85 years with active or convalescent COVID-19. Sequences were obtained from peripheral blood. CDR3 bases: TGTGCCAGCTCGCCTGACAGGGGTAACTATGGCTACACCTTC. It yields the protein CASSPDRGNYGYTF. The variable domain in full, with the rest retrieved from reference TRBV18 and TRBJ1-2, is NAGVMQNPRHLVRRRGQEARLRCSPMKGHSHVYWYRQLPEEGLKFMVYLQKENIIDESGMPKERFSAEFPKEGPSILRIQQVVRGDSAAYFCASSPDRGNYGYTFGSGTRLTVV.